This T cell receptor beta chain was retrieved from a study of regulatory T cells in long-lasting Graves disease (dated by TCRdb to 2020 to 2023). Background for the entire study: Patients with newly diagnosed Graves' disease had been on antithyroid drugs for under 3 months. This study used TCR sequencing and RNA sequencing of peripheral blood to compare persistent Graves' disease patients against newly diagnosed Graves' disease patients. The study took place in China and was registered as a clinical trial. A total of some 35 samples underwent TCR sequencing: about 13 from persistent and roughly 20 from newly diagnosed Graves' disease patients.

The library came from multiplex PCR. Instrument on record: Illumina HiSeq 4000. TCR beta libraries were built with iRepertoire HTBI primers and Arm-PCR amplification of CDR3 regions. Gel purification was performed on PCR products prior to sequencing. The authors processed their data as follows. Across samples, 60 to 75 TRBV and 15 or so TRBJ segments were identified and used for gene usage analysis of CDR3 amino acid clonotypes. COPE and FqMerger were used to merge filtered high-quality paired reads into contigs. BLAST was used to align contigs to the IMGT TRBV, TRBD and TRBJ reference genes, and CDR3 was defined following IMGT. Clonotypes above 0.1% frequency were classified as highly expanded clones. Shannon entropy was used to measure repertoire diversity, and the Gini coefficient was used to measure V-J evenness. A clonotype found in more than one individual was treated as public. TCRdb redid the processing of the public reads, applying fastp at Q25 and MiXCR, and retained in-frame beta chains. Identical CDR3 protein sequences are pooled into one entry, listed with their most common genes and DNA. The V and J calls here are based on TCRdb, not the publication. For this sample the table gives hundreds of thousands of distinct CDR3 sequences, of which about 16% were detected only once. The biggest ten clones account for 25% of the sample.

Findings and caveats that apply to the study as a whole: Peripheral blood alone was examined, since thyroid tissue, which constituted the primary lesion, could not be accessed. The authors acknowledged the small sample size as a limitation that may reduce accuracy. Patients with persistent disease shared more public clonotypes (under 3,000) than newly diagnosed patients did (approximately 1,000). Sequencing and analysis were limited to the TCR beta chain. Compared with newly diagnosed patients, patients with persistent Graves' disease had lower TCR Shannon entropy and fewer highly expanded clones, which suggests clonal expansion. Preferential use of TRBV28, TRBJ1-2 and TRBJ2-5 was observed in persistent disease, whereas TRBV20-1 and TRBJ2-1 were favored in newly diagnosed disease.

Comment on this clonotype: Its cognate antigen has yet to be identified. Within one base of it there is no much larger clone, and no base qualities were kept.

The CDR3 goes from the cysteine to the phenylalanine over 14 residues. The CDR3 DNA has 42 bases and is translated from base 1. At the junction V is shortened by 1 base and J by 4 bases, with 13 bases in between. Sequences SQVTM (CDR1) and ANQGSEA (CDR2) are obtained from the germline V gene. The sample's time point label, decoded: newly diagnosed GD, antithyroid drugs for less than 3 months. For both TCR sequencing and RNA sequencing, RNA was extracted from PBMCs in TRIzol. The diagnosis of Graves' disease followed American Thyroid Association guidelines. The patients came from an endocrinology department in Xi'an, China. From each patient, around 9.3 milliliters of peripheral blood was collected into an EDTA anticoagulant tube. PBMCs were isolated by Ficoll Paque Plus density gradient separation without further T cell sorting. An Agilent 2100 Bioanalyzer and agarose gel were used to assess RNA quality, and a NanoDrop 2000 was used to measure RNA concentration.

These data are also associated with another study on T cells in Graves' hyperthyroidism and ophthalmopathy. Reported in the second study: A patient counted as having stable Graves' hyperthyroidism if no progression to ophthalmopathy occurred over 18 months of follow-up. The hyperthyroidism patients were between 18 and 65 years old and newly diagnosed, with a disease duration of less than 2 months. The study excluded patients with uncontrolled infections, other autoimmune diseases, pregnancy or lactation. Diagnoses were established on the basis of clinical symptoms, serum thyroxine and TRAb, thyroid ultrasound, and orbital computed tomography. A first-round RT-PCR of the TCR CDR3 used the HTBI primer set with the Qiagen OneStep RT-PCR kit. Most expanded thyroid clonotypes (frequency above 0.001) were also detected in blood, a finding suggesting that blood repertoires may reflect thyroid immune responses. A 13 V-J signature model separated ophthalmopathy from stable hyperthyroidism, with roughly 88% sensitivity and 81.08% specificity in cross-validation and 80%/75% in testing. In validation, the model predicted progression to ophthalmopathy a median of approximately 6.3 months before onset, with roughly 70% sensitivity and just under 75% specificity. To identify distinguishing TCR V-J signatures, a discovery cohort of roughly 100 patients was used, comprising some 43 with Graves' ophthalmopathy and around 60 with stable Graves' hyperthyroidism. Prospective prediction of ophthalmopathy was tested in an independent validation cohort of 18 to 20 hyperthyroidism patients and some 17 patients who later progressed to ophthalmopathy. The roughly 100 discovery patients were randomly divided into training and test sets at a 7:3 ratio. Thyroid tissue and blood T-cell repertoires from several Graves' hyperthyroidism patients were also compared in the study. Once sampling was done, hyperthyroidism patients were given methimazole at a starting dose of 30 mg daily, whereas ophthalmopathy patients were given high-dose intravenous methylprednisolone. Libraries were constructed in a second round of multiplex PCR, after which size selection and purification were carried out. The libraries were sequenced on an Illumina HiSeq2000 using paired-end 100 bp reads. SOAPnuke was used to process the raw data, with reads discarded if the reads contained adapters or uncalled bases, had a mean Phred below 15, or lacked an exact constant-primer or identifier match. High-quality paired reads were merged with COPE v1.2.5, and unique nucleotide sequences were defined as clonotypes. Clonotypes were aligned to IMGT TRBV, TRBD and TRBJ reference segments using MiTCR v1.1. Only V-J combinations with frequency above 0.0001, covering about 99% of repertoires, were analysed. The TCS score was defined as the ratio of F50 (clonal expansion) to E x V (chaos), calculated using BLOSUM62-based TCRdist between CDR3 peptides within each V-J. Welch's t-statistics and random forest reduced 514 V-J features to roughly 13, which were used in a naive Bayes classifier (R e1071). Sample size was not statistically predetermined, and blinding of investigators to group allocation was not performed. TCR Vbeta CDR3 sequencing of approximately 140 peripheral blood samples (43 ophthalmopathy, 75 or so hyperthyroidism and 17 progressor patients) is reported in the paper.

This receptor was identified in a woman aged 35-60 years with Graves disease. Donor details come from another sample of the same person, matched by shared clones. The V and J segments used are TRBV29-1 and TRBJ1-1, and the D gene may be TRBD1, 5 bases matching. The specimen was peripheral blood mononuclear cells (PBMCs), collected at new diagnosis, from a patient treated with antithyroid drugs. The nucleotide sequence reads TGCAGCGTTGAAGGTCTCGGGGGGGGCACTGAAGCTTTCTTT. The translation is CSVEGLGGGTEAFF.